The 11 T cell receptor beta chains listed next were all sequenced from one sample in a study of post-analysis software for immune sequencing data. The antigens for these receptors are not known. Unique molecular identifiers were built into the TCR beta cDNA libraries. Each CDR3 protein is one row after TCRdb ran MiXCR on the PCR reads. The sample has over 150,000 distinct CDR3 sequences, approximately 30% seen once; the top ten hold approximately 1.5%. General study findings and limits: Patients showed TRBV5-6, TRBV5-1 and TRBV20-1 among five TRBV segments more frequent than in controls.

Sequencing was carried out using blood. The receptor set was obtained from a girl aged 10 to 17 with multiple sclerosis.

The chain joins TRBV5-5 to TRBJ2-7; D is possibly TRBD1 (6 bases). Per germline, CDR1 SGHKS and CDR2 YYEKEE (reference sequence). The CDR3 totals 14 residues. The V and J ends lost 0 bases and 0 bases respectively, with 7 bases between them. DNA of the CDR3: TGTGCCAGCAGCTTGGGACAGGCCTCCTACGAGCAGTACTTC. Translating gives CASSLGQASYEQYF.

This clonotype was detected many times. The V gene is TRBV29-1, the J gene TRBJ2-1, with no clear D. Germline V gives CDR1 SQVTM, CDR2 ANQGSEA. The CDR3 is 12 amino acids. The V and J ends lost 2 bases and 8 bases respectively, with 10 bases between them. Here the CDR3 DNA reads TGCAGCGTTGAATCGGGTCTTGATGAGCAGTTCTTC. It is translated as CSVESGLDEQFF.

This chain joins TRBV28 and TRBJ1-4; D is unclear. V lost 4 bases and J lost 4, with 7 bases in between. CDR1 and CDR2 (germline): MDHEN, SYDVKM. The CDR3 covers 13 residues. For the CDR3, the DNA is TGTGCCAGCAGTTCTTTCTTTAATGAAAAACTGTTTTTT. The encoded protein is CASSSFFNEKLFF.

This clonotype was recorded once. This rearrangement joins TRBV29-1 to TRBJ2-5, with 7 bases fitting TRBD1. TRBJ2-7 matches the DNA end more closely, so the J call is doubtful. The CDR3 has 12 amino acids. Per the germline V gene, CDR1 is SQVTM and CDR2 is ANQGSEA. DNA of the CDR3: TGCAGCACGACCGACAGGGACTACGAGCAGTACTTC. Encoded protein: CSTTDRDYEQYF.

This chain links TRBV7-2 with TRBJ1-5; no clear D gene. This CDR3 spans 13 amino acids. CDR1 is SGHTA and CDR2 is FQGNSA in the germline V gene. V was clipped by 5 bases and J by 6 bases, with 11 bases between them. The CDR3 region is CASSAQSTQPQHF. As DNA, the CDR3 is TGTGCCAGCAGCGCGCAGTCTACTCAGCCCCAGCATTTT.

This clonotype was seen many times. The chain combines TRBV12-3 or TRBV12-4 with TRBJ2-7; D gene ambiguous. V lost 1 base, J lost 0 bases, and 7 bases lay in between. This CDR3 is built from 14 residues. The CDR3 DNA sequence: TGTGCCAGCAGTTTAGACTGGGGCTCCTACGAGCAGTACTTC. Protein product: CASSLDWGSYEQYF.

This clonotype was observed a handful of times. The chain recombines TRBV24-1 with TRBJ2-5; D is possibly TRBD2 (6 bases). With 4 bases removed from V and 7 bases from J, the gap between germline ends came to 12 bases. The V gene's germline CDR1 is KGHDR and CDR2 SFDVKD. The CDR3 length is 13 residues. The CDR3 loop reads CATSEWDSGTQYF. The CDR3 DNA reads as TGTGCCACCAGTGAGTGGGACTCAGGGACCCAGTACTTC.

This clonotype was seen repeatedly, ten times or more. The CDR3 reads CASSLGTGVYEAKNIQYF. Here the CDR3 DNA reads TGCGCCAGCAGCTTGGGAACAGGGGTGTATGAAGCCAAAAACATTCAGTACTTC. V usage is TRBV5-1 and J usage is TRBJ2-4, with TRBD1 identical over 7 bases. CDR1 is SGHRS, CDR2 YFSETQ, per germline. V was clipped by 0 bases and J by 0 bases; unmatched bases: 9. The CDR3 covers 18 residues. The full variable domain, its missing parts supplied by reference TRBV5-1 and TRBJ2-4, is KAGVTQTPRYLIKTRGQQVTLSCSPISGHRSVSWYQQTPGQGLQFLFEYFSETQRNKGNFPGRFSGRQFSNSRSEMNVSTLELGDSALYLCASSLGTGVYEAKNIQYFGAGTRLSVL.

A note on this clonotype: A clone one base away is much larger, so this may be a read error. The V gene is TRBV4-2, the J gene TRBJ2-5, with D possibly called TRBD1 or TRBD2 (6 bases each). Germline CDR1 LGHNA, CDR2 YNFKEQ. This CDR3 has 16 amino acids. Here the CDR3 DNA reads TGTGCCGGCAGCCAAGATAGCGCTAGGGGGGCGGAAGCCCAGTACTTC. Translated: CAGSQDSARGAEAQYF.

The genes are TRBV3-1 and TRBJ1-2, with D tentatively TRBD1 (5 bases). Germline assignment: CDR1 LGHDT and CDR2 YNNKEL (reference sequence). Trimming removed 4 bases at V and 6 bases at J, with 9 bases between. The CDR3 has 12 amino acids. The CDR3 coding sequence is TGTGCCAGCAGCCGGGGGTTTAATGGCTACACCTTC. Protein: CASSRGFNGYTF.

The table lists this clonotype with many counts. The DNA for the CDR3 is TGTGCCAGCAGCTCTTCCCTGGACAGGACCGGAGATACGCAGTATTTT. Protein: CASSSSLDRTGDTQYF. The chain joins TRBV7-8 to TRBJ2-3; 7 nucleotides match TRBD1. Per germline, CDR1 SGHVS and CDR2 FQNEAQ. V lost 4 bases, J lost 5 bases, and 12 bases stayed unmatched. The CDR3 is 16 amino acids.